This section outlines one TCR beta chain sequence together with its context. This record belongs to a study of T cells expressing NK-cell markers. Germline V gene sequence: CDR1 SGHRS, CDR2 YFSETQ. The CDR3 spans 16 residues. TCRdb derives one entry per CDR3 protein from the 5' RACE reads, leaving out DNA. The sample spans 450,000 to 600,000 distinct CDR3 sequences; the ten largest clones claim under 4.5%. The chain joins TRBV5-1 to TRBJ2-1; the D call of TRBD1 rests on TCRdb alone, since no DNA is present to check it. The sequencing input was blood T cells: a sorted CD56 or NKG2C T cell subset, CD4+ or CD8+ T cells, or bulk PBMC T cells (not recorded which). The receptor was isolated from a man between 18 and 29 years old in good health. CDR3 region: CASSLDATGSGNEQFF.